This T cell receptor (beta chain) was identified during a study of memory CD4+ T cells and cytomegalovirus serostatus. Study at large: Of the healthy Belgian adults, 9 or 10 were CMV seropositive and approximately 25 seronegative.

Single viable CD3+CD4+CD8-CD45RO+ cells were sorted as the memory CD4+ T cells. Serum IgG to CMV pp150, pp28, p38 and p52 defined serostatus. Total CD4+ T cells were enriched by CD4 positive selection. Repertoires were generated with immunoSEQ multiplex PCR, while TCRdb's copy carries only in-frame clones and drops some. This repertoire shows some 41,000 clones, roughly three quarters found once; its top ten account for approximately 0.81%. In this sample, this clone turned up a few times. The source is an adult in good health and CMV-seronegative. Sequencing was performed on memory CD4+ T cells from blood.

For the CDR3, the DNA is TGTGCCAGCAGCGTTGACAGCTATGGCTACACCTTC. Translated: CASSVDSYGYTF. The V gene is TRBV9, the J gene TRBJ1-2, with D possibly matching TRBD1 (5 bases). Trimming took off 2 bases at V and 4 bases at J, with 6 bases between the two ends. Per the germline V gene, CDR1 is SGDLS and CDR2 is YYNGEE. The CDR3 spans 12 residues.